The 32 T cell receptor beta chains in this list originate from one sample, sequenced in a study of technical replicates of blood from a few donors. Sequencing was performed with immunoSEQ multiplex PCR; in TCRdb, only in-frame clones are kept and a portion is missing. The table lists about 75,000 clones, roughly nine tenths of them singletons, with roughly 0.37% in the top ten. Sequencing was performed on T cells isolated from PBMCs. The origin of the receptors is a human donor in good health.

This chain connects TRBV29-1 to TRBJ1-2, with D possibly TRBD1 on 5 matching bases. The CDR3 runs to 13 residues. V shed 4 bases and J shed 3 bases, with 12 bases lying between them. Germline V gene sequence: CDR1 SQVTM, CDR2 ANQGSEA. Here the CDR3 DNA reads TGCAGCGTTGGGATCGGGGGGGACTATGGCTACACCTTC. Translation: CSVGIGGDYGYTF.

The V call is TRBV29-1, the J call TRBJ2-7; tentatively, D is TRBD2 (5 bases). The CDR3 is made up of 15 amino acids. The germline V and J ends were trimmed by 2 bases and 4 bases, with 18 bases remaining between them. CDR1 and CDR2 from the germline V gene are SQVTM and ANQGSEA. The CDR3, as DNA: TGCAGCGTTGAATACTGGGAGAGGTCGGTGTACGAGCAGTACTTC. Translating gives CSVEYWERSVYEQYF.

The rearrangement links TRBV4-3 to TRBJ1-5; D remains unclear. Deletions cut 0 bases from V and 10 bases from J, with 19 bases between. The CDR3 contains 16 residues. The germline V gene has CDR1 LGHNA and CDR2 YSLEER. CDR3 region: CASSQDLQDGGRPQHF. The CDR3 nucleotides read TGCGCCAGCAGCCAAGATTTGCAAGATGGCGGTAGACCCCAGCATTTT.

V gene TRBV4-1 combines with J gene TRBJ2-3; 13 bases line up with TRBD2. The length of the CDR3 is 18 residues. J lost 7 bases, V lost 1 base, and 11 bases had no gene match. The germline gives CDR1 MGHRA, CDR2 YSYEKL. CDR3 nucleotides: TGCGCCAGCAGCCAAGTAGACTTAGGACTAGCGGGAGTTAATACGCAGTATTTT. As protein: CASSQVDLGLAGVNTQYF.

CDR3 DNA sequence: TGTGCCAGCAGCCTCATCAGCGGGACGAACACCGGGGAGCTGTTTTTT. The encoded protein is CASSLISGTNTGELFF. The chain uses TRBV7-3 and TRBJ2-2, with 7 positions matching TRBD2. Germline CDR1 is SGHTA and CDR2 is FQGTGA. The CDR3 is made up of 16 amino acids. The ends lost 5 bases at V and 0 bases at J; junction bases unmatched: 6.

The rearrangement joins TRBV19 to TRBJ2-7; TRBD2 is a possible D gene (5 bases). Per the germline V gene, CDR1 is LNHDA and CDR2 is SQIVND (reference sequence). The V end was cut by 7 bases, the J end by 2 bases, with 15 bases between. This CDR3 has 14 residues. This chain's CDR3 is CASMRAAPPYEQYF. The DNA for the CDR3 is TGTGCCAGTATGAGGGCTGCCCCCCCCTACGAGCAGTACTTC.

The gene calls are TRBV4-1 and TRBJ2-7; a weak D match, TRBD2 (6 bases). CDR3 size: 16 residues. Germline V gene sequence: CDR1 MGHRA, CDR2 YSYEKL. Trimming removed 0 bases at V and 0 bases at J, with 12 bases between. CDR3 coding DNA: TGCGCCAGCAGCCAAGATCCGGGGGACCGCTCCTACGAGCAGTACTTC. This gives the protein CASSQDPGDRSYEQYF.

The J gene is TRBJ2-5, the V gene TRBV4-3, with a weak D call TRBD2 (5 bases). The CDR3 has 14 residues. Trimming left V 1 base short and J 5 bases short, with 11 bases between. Germline V gene lookup returns CDR1 LGHNA and CDR2 YSLEER. The CDR3: CASSQGPTGETQYF. In nucleotides, the CDR3 is TGCGCCAGCAGCCAAGGACCCACGGGGGAGACCCAGTACTTC.

This rearrangement joins TRBV2 to TRBJ2-2; 8 nucleotides align to TRBD1. The V segment lost 10 bases and the J segment 2 bases; nucleotides outside the gene matches: 3. In germline, CDR1 is SNHLY, CDR2 FYNNEI. The CDR3 sequence is 13 residues long. CDR3 sequence (DNA): TGTGCCACCGGGACAGGTAACACCGGGGAGCTGTTTTTT. This encodes CATGTGNTGELFF.

A single count supports this clone. V gene TRBV6-5 combines with J gene TRBJ2-7; 8 bases agree with TRBD1. The CDR3 is 16 residues long. The V and J ends lost 2 bases and 3 bases, in that order; junction bases with no gene match: 9. The germline V gene has CDR1 MNHEY and CDR2 SVGAGI. The CDR3, as DNA: TGTGCCAGCAGTTACGATAGAAGACAGGGGCGCTACGAGCAGTACTTC. This sequence encodes CASSYDRRQGRYEQYF.

This clone was observed once. The V call is TRBV9, the J call TRBJ2-3; D is unclear. Looked up from germline, CDR1 is SGDLS and CDR2 is YYNGEE. V was pared by 0 bases and J by 6 bases, with 8 bases between. The CDR3 runs to 13 residues. The CDR3 here is CASSVARQDTQYF. CDR3 nucleotides: TGTGCCAGCAGCGTAGCTAGGCAGGATACGCAGTATTTT.

This chain uses TRBV28 with TRBJ1-2; 10 bases agree with TRBD1. CDR1 MDHEN and CDR2 SYDVKM come from the germline V gene. Trimming cost V 10 bases and J 4 bases; bases outside gene matches: 15. The CDR3 extends over 16 amino acids. The CDR3 sequence is CAIHEILRDRGYGYTF. CDR3 DNA sequence: TGTGCCATACACGAGATTCTCCGGGACAGGGGCTATGGCTACACCTTC.

The V and J genes are TRBV4-1 and TRBJ2-7, with D perhaps matching TRBD2 (5 bases). The CDR3 has 17 residues. V was trimmed by 0 bases and J by 2 bases, leaving 17 bases between them. CDR1 MGHRA and CDR2 YSYEKL come from the germline V gene. The CDR3 loop is CASSQDLVLAYAYEQYF. The CDR3, as DNA: TGCGCCAGCAGCCAAGATCTAGTCCTAGCATACGCCTACGAGCAGTACTTC.

The chain combines TRBV13 with TRBJ2-7; 14 nucleotides align to TRBD2. Germline V lookup: CDR1 PRHDT, CDR2 FYEKMQ (reference sequence). The CDR3 covers 15 residues. The V gene end was trimmed by 5 bases and the J gene end by 2 bases; junction bases not matched to a gene: 2. Here the CDR3 reads CASSPGLAGAYEQYF. CDR3 DNA sequence: TGTGCCAGCAGCCCGGGACTAGCGGGAGCCTACGAGCAGTACTTC.

The rearrangement links TRBV27 to TRBJ2-7; TRBD1 might be the D (6 bases). The CDR3 is 15 amino acids. Germline lookup yields CDR1 MNHEY and CDR2 SMNVEV (reference sequence). V was shortened by 6 bases and J by 0 bases, with 15 bases between the two germline ends. CDR3 sequence (DNA): TGTGCCAGCAGGCTCACAGGGTTGGCCTCCTACGAGCAGTACTTC. Residues: CASRLTGLASYEQYF.

The chain employs TRBV7-3 and TRBJ1-2, with 7 bases identical to TRBD1. The CDR3 covers 14 residues. In germline, CDR1 is SGHTA, CDR2 FQGTGA. V gave up 5 bases and J gave up 3 bases; unmatched junction bases: 6. CDR3 coding DNA: TGTGCCAGCAGCGCGACCGGACAGGACTATGGCTACACCTTC. It is translated as CASSATGQDYGYTF.

CDR3 protein: CASSYGTALNTEAFF. The CDR3 nucleotides read TGTGCCAGCAGTTACGGGACAGCACTGAACACTGAAGCTTTCTTT. This chain uses TRBV6-5 with TRBJ1-1; TRBD1 aligns across 7 bases. Germline V lookup: CDR1 MNHEY, CDR2 SVGAGI. Trimming cost V 2 bases and J 0 bases; bases outside gene matches: 3. The CDR3 extends over 15 amino acids.

This rearrangement joins TRBV10-3 to TRBJ1-5, with D tentatively TRBD1 (6 bases). V gave up 4 bases and J gave up 5 bases, with 9 bases separating them. CDR3 size: 13 residues. CDR1 is ENHRY, CDR2 SYGVKD, per germline. The CDR3 loop reads CAISGTVDQPQHF. The CDR3 coding sequence is TGTGCCATCAGTGGGACAGTGGATCAGCCCCAGCATTTT.

V gene TRBV7-9 combines with J gene TRBJ2-3; no reliable D call. Trimming left V 7 bases short and J 4 bases short, with 21 bases between. The CDR3 loop spans 16 amino acids. Germline loops: CDR1 SEHNR, CDR2 FQNEAQ (reference sequence). The CDR3 sequence: CASIQSLGSFADTQYF. CDR3 in DNA: TGTGCCAGCATCCAAAGTCTGGGCAGTTTCGCAGATACGCAGTATTTT.

J is TRBJ2-7 and V is TRBV5-5; 7 bases align to TRBD2. The CDR3 totals 15 residues. V was clipped by 0 bases and J by 4 bases; unmatched bases: 7. Germline values: CDR1 SGHKS, CDR2 YYEKEE (reference sequence). The CDR3 sequence: CASSLARTRVYEQYF. As DNA, the CDR3 is TGTGCCAGCAGCTTGGCGAGGACTAGGGTATACGAGCAGTACTTC.

The V and J genes are TRBV7-9 and TRBJ2-7, with D possibly TRBD2 on 5 matching bases. Looked up from germline, CDR1 is SEHNR and CDR2 is FQNEAQ (reference sequence). The CDR3 has 11 residues. Trimming took off 6 bases at V and 2 bases at J, with 5 bases between the two ends. In DNA form, the CDR3 reads TGTGCCAGCAGGGGAGCCTACGAGCAGTACTTC. It yields the protein CASRGAYEQYF.

This chain uses TRBV27 with TRBJ1-2; 8 positions agree with TRBD1. The germline CDR1 and CDR2 sequences are MNHEY and SMNVEV (reference sequence). Germline trimming cut 3 bases from V and 8 bases from J; bases unmatched to any gene: 11. The CDR3 extends over 15 amino acids. The chain's CDR3 is CASSFSRQGTTGYTF. As DNA, the CDR3 is TGTGCCAGCAGTTTTAGTAGACAGGGGACTACGGGCTACACCTTC.

The chain joins TRBV30 to TRBJ1-4; D remains unclear. The CDR3 covers 12 residues. The ends were cut back, 8 bases at V and 5 bases at J, with 12 bases in the middle. Germline V gene sequence: CDR1 GTSNPN, CDR2 SVGIG (reference sequence). The CDR3 sequence: CAGHGENEKLFF. DNA for the CDR3: TGTGCCGGCCACGGGGAGAATGAAAAACTGTTTTTT.

J is TRBJ2-1 and V is TRBV5-1, with 8 bases identical to TRBD2. Trimming removed 4 bases from V and 12 bases from J; junction bases left unmatched: 9. The CDR3 is 13 residues long. The germline CDR1 and CDR2 sequences are SGHRS and YFSETQ. The CDR3 loop reads CASSQTSDGGQFF. The CDR3 region has the DNA TGCGCCAGCAGCCAGACTAGCGACGGAGGGCAGTTCTTC. The full variable domain, in which reference TRBV5-1 and TRBJ2-1 provide the parts outside the CDR3, is KAGVTQTPRYLIKTRGQQVTLSCSPISGHRSVSWYQQTPGQGLQFLFEYFSETQRNKGNFPGRFSGRQFSNSRSEMNVSTLELGDSALYLCASSQTSDGGQFFGPGTRLTVL.

The chain has TRBV11-2 and TRBJ2-5; 8 positions agree with TRBD1. The CDR3 runs to 15 residues. Trimming cost V 4 bases and J 4 bases; bases outside gene matches: 8. Looked up from germline, CDR1 is SGHAT and CDR2 is FQNNGV. This CDR3 is CASSSQGAAGETQYF. In nucleotides, the CDR3 is TGTGCCAGCAGCTCCCAGGGGGCGGCGGGAGAGACCCAGTACTTC.

The rearrangement links TRBV30 to TRBJ1-2; maybe TRBD1 (5 bases). Per the germline V gene, CDR1 is GTSNPN and CDR2 is SVGIG (reference sequence). Trimming left V 2 bases short and J 7 bases short, with 17 bases between. This CDR3 has 14 residues. The CDR3 coding sequence is TGTGCCTGGAGTCAAACCAGGGTTCCAGGTGGCTACACCTTC. Residues: CAWSQTRVPGGYTF.

This chain links TRBV19 with TRBJ2-7; 7 bases line up with TRBD1. The CDR3 spans 14 residues. Germline values: CDR1 LNHDA, CDR2 SQIVND (reference sequence). With V trimmed by 8 bases and J by 0 bases, 7 bases remained unmatched. CDR3 sequence: CASATGASSYEQYF. CDR3 DNA sequence: TGTGCCAGTGCTACAGGGGCGAGCTCCTACGAGCAGTACTTC.

The chain links TRBV6-1 to TRBJ2-1; TRBD1 aligns across 9 bases. The CDR3 totals 15 residues. From germline, CDR1 is MNHNS and CDR2 SASEGT. Losses at the gene ends were 2 bases for V and 7 bases for J; bases not matched to a gene: 6. The CDR3 nucleotides read TGTGCCAGCAGTGAACGGACAGGGGTAGGGAATGAGCAGTTCTTC. Its protein is CASSERTGVGNEQFF.

The gene calls are TRBV5-1 and TRBJ2-4, with TRBD2 matching over 12 bases. Germline CDR1 and CDR2: SGHRS and YFSETQ. J lost 5 bases, V lost 3 bases, and 3 bases had no gene match. The CDR3 is made up of 15 amino acids. The CDR3 region has the DNA TGCGCCAGCAGCTGGACTAGCGGGATAGAAAACATTCAGTACTTC. This codes for CASSWTSGIENIQYF. Full variable domain (missing parts from reference TRBV5-1 and TRBJ2-4): KAGVTQTPRYLIKTRGQQVTLSCSPISGHRSVSWYQQTPGQGLQFLFEYFSETQRNKGNFPGRFSGRQFSNSRSEMNVSTLELGDSALYLCASSWTSGIENIQYFGAGTRLSVL.

The chain carries TRBV4-3 and TRBJ1-4, with 9 bases lining up with TRBD1. Germline-derived CDR1 and CDR2 are LGHNA and YSLEER. This CDR3 comprises 18 residues. Germline trimming cut 0 bases from V and 5 bases from J; bases unmatched to any gene: 10. CDR3 sequence reads: CASSQDGTGGTPNEKLFF. The CDR3 nucleotides are TGCGCCAGCAGCCAAGATGGCACAGGGGGCACCCCCAATGAAAAACTGTTTTTT.

The genes are TRBV7-3 and TRBJ2-3; TRBD2 aligns across 9 bases. The germline V gene has CDR1 SGHTA and CDR2 FQGTGA. Trimming at V came to 5 bases and at J to 1 base, leaving 4 bases not matched to a gene. The CDR3 is 15 residues long. The CDR3 reads CASSARTSGTDTQYF. CDR3 bases: TGTGCCAGCAGCGCTAGGACTAGCGGCACAGATACGCAGTATTTT. The variable domain in full, completed from reference TRBV7-3 and TRBJ2-3, reads GAGVSQTPSNKVTEKGKYVELRCDPISGHTALYWYRQSLGQGPEFLIYFQGTGAADDSGLPNDRFFAVRPEGSVSTLKIQRTERGDSAVYLCASSARTSGTDTQYFGPGTRLTVL.

This chain joins TRBV11-2 and TRBJ1-5; tentatively, D is TRBD1 (6 bases). Germline assignment: CDR1 SGHAT and CDR2 FQNNGV. V lost 4 bases to trimming and J lost 3 bases, with 10 bases between them. The CDR3 loop spans 14 amino acids. In nucleotides, the CDR3 is TGTGCCAGCAGCTCCCAGGGGCCCAATCAGCCCCAGCATTTT. Protein sequence: CASSSQGPNQPQHF.